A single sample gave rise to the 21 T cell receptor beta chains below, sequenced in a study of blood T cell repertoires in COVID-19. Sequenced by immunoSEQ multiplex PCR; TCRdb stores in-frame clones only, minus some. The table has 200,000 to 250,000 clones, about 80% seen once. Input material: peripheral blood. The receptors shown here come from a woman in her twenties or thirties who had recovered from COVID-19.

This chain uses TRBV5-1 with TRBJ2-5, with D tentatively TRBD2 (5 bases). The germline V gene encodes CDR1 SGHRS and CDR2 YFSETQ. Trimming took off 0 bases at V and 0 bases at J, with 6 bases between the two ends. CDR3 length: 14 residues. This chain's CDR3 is CASSLAGNQETQYF. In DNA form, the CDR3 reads TGCGCCAGCAGCTTGGCGGGGAACCAAGAGACCCAGTACTTC.

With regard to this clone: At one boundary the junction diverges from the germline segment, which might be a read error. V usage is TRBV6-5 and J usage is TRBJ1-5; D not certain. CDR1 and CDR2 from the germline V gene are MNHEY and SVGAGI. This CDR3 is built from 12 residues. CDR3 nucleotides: TGTGCCAGCGAGGGAGGGAATCAGGCCCAGCATTTT. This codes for CASEGGNQAQHF.

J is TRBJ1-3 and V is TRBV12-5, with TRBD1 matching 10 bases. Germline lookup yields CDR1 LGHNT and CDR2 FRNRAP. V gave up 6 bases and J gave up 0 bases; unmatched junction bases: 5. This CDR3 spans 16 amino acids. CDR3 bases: TGTGCTAGTGGGCCGGGACAGGGGTACTCTGGAAACACCATATATTTT. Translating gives CASGPGQGYSGNTIYF.

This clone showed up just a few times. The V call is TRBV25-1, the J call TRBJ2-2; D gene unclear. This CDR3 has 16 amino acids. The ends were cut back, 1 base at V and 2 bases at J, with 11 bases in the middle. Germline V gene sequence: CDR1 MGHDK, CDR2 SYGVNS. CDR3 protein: CASSESPSSNTGELFF. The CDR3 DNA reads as TGTGCCAGCAGTGAATCCCCGAGCTCAAACACCGGGGAGCTGTTTTTT.

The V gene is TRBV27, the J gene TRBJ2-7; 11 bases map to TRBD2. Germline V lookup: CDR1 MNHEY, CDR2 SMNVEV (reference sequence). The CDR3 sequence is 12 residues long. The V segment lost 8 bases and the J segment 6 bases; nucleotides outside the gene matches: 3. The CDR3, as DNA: TGTGCCAGCTACGGGACTAGCGGCGAGCAGTACTTC. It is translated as CASYGTSGEQYF.

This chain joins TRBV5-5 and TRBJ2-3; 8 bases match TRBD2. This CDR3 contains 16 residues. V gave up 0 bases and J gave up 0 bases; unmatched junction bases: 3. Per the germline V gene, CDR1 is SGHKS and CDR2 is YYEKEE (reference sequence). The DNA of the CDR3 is TGTGCCAGCAGCTTGGAACTAGCGGTTAGCACAGATACGCAGTATTTT. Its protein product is CASSLELAVSTDTQYF.

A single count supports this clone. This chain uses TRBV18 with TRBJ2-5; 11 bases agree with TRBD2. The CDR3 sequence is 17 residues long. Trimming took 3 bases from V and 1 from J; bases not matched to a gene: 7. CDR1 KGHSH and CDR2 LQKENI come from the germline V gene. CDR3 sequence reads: CASSPPGTSGAQETQYF. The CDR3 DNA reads TGTGCCAGCTCACCCCCCGGGACTAGCGGAGCCCAAGAGACCCAGTACTTC.

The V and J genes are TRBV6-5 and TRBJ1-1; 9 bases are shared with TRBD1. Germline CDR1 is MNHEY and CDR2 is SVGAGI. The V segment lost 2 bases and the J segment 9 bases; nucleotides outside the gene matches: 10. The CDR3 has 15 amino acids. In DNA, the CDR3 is TGTGCCAGCAGTTACCGACCGGGACAGGGAGCCAAAGCTTTCTTT. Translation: CASSYRPGQGAKAFF.

The CDR3, as DNA: TGTGCCAGCAGTGAAGAAGGGGGCGGCGGGGAGCTGTTTTTT. Translated, it gives CASSEEGGGGELFF. The chain is built from TRBV2 and TRBJ2-2; 7 positions match TRBD1. The CDR3 consists of 14 residues. With 1 base clipped from V and 7 bases from J, the junction kept 3 bases outside the gene matches. The V gene's germline CDR1 is SNHLY and CDR2 FYNNEI.

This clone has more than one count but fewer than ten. CDR3 DNA: TGTGCCAGCAGTCCGCCGGGACAGAATGGCTACACCTTC. It translates to CASSPPGQNGYTF. V gene TRBV27 combines with J gene TRBJ1-2; 7 bases fit TRBD1. Per germline, CDR1 MNHEY and CDR2 SMNVEV (reference sequence). The CDR3 contains 13 residues. J gave up 6 bases and V 5 bases, and 6 bases lay outside the gene matches.

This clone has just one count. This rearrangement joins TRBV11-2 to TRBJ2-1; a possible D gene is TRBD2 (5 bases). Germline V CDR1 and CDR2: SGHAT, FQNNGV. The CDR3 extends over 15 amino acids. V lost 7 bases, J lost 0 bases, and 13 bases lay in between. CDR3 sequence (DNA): TGTGCCAGCACCTCTATCCGGGGCTCCTACAATGAGCAGTTCTTC. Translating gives CASTSIRGSYNEQFF.

The CDR3 nucleotides read TGTGCCAGCACCCCCGGGACAGCCTATGGCTACACCTTC. It yields the protein CASTPGTAYGYTF. This chain connects TRBV12-3 or TRBV12-4 to TRBJ1-2; TRBD1 matches 7 bases. V lost 7 bases and J lost 4; bases outside the gene matches: 6. CDR3 size: 13 residues.

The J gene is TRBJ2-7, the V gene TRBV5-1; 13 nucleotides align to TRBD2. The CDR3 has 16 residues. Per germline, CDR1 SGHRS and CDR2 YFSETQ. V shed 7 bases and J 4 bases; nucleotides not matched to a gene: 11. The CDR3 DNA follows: TGCGCCAGCGGAACCTTACTAGCGGGAGGGTTGTACGAGCAGTACTTC. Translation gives CASGTLLAGGLYEQYF.

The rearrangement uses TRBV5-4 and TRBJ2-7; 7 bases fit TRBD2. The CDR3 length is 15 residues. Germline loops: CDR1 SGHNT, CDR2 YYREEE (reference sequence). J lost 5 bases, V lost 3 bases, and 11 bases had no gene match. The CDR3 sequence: CASSSIGGGLHEQYF. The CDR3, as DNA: TGTGCCAGCAGCTCGATTGGGGGAGGGCTCCACGAGCAGTACTTC.

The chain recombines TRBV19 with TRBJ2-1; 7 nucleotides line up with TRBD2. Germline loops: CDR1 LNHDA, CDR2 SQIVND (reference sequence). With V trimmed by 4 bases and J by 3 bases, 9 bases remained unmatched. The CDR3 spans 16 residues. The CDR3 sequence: CASSKGSGTVYNEQFF. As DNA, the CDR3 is TGTGCCAGTAGTAAGGGAAGCGGGACCGTCTACAATGAGCAGTTCTTC.

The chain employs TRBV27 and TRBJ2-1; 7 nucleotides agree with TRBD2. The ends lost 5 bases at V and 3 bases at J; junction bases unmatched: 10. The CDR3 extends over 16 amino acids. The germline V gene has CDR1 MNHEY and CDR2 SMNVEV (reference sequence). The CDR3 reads CASSTNSAGVYNEQFF. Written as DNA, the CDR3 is TGTGCCAGCAGTACCAACTCGGCGGGAGTCTACAATGAGCAGTTCTTC.

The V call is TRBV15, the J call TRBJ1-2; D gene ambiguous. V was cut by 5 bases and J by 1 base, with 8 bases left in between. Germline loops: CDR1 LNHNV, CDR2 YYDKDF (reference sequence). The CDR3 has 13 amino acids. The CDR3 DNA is TGTGCCACCAGCGAGGCGAGTAACTATGGCTACACCTTC. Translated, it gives CATSEASNYGYTF.

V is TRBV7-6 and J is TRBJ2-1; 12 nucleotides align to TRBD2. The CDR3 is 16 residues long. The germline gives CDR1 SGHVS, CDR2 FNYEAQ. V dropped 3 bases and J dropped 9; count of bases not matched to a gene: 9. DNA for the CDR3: TGTGCCAGCAGCTTTAGACTAGCGGGAGACGCTAGTGAGCAGTTCTTC. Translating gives CASSFRLAGDASEQFF.

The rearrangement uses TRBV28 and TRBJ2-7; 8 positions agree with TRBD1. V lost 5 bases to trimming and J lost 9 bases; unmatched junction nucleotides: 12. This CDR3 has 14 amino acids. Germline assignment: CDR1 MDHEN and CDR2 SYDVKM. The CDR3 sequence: CASSPPDRASGQYF. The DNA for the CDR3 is TGTGCCAGCAGTCCCCCGGACAGGGCCTCGGGGCAGTACTTC.

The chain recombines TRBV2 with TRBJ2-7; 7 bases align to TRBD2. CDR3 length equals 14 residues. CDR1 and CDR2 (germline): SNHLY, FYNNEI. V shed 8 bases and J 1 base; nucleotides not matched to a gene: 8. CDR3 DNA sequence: TGTGCCAGCCGTACTAGCGAGTATTCCTACGAGCAGTACTTC. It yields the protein CASRTSEYSYEQYF.

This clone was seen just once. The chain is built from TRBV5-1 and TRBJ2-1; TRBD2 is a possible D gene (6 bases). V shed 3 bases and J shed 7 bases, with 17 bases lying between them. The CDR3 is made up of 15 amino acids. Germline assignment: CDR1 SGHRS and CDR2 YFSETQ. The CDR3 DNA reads TGCGCCAGCAGCTCCCGGGACTCCCGGTTGAATGAGCAGTTCTTC. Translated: CASSSRDSRLNEQFF.